The clone carrying this TCR beta chain was seen more than once but under ten times. Its antigen is not identified. This specimen comes from a study of vaccination effects on CD4 cells after COVID-19. In the study overall: Post-vaccine sampling occurred a median 72 days after the second dose.

Viral peptide pool expansion of antigen-specific CD4+ T cells preceded sequencing in the ViraFEST assay. Upon completion of around 9 days in culture, CD4+ T cells were isolated. The cohort was immunized with two doses of either the BNT162b2 or mRNA-1273 vaccine. Method: immunoSEQ multiplex PCR; TCRdb's copy keeps in-frame clones and lacks some. The data hold about 46,000 clones, with about four fifths observed a single time. After removal of 4 bases from V and 11 bases from J, the junction contained 11 bases not matched to a gene. CDR3 length equals 15 residues. Germline-derived CDR1 and CDR2 are SGHAT and FQNNGV.

The TCR sequence derives from a human donor who received a COVID-19 vaccine. Sample: CD4+ T cells from PBMCs cultured with HCoV-OC43 spike peptides, taken after COVID-19 vaccination. The subset was: HCoV-OC43 spike overlapping peptide pool stimulation. This chain uses TRBV11-2 with TRBJ1-6; 7 bases match TRBD1. The CDR3: CASSSLTGKGTPLHF. CDR3 coding DNA: TGTGCCAGCAGCTCACTGACAGGGAAGGGGACACCCCTCCACTTT.